This T cell receptor beta chain was found in a study of OX40 agonist ivuxolimab in advanced cancers. Across the whole study: Patients assigned to dose escalation were diagnosed with hepatocellular carcinoma, melanoma, renal cell or head and neck cancer.

As to this clone: Its target is unknown.

TCRdb keeps only in-frame clones here, not all; method: immunoSEQ multiplex PCR. The sample carries approximately 17,000 clones, just over 70% recorded once. Baseline was the first blood sampling point, followed by cycle 4 day 1 and cycle 7 day 1. Study-level findings and limits: Low normalized T-cell clonal expansion was additionally recorded for some nonresponders.

Germline-derived CDR1 and CDR2 are ENHRY and SYGVKD. This CDR3 spans 17 amino acids. V shed 2 bases, J shed 8 bases, and the junction held 10 bases outside the gene matches. The clonotype comes from an adult with an advanced solid tumor such as melanoma, head and neck, liver or kidney cancer. The chain is built from TRBV10-3 and TRBJ2-4; 12 nucleotides match TRBD1. Sequencing used CD4+ or CD8+ T cells sorted from blood, obtained in a trial of the OX40 agonist ivuxolimab. The chain's CDR3 is CAISEPGDRGRVDIQYF. The DNA for the CDR3 is TGTGCCATCAGTGAGCCGGGGGACAGGGGGCGCGTCGACATTCAGTACTTC.